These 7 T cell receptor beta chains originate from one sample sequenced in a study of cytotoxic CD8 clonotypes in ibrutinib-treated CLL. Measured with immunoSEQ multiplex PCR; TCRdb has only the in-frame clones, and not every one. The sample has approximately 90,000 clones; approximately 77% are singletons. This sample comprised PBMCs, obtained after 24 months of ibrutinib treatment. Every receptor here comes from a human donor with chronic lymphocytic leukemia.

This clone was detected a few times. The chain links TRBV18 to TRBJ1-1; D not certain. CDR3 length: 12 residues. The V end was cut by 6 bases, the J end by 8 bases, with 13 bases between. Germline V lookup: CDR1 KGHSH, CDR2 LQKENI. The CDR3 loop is CASSHNLEEAFF. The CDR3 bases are TGTGCCAGCTCCCATAACCTCGAAGAAGCTTTCTTT.

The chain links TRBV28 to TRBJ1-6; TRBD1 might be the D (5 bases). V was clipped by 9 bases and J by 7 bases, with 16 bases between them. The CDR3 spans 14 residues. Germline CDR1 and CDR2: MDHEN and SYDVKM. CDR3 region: CASYQQDQNSPLHF. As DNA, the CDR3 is TGTGCCAGTTACCAACAGGACCAAAATTCACCCCTCCACTTT.

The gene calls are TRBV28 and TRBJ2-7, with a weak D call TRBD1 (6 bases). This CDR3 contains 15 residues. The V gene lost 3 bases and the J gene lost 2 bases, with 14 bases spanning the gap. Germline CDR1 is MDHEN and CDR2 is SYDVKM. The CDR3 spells CASSFRAGAAYEQYF. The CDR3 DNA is TGTGCCAGCAGTTTTAGGGCAGGGGCGGCCTACGAGCAGTACTTC.

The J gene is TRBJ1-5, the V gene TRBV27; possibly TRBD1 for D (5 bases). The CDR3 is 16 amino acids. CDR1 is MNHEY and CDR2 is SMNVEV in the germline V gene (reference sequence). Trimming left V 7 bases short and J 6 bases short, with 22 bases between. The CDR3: CASNPTEVKGSQPQHF. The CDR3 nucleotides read TGTGCCAGCAACCCGACAGAGGTTAAGGGTTCTCAGCCCCAGCATTTT.

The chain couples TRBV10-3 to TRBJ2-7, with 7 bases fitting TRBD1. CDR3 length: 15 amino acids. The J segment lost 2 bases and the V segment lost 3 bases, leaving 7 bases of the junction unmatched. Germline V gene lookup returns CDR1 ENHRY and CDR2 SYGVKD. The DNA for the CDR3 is TGTGCCATCAGTGAAGAAACAGGGGCCACCTACGAGCAGTACTTC. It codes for CAISEETGATYEQYF.

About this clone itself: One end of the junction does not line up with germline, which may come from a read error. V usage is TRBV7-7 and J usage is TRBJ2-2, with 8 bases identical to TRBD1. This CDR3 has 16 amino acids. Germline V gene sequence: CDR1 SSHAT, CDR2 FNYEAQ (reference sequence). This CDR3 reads CASSLVAGGVGGELFF. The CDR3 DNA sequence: TGTGCTAGCAGCTTAGTGGCAGGGGGCGTCGGCGGGGAGCTGTTTTTT. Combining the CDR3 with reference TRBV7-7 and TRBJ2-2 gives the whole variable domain GAGVSQSPRYKVTKRGQDVTLRCDPISSHATLYWYQQALGQGPEFLTYFNYEAQPDKSGLPSDRFSAERPEGSISTLTIQRTEQRDSAMYRCASSLVAGGVGGELFFGEGSRLTVL.

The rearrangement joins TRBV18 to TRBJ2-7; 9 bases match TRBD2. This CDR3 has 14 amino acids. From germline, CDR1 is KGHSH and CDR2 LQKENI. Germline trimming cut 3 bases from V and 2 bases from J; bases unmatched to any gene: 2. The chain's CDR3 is CASSPGGRAYEQYF. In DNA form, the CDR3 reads TGTGCCAGCTCACCCGGCGGGAGGGCCTACGAGCAGTACTTC.